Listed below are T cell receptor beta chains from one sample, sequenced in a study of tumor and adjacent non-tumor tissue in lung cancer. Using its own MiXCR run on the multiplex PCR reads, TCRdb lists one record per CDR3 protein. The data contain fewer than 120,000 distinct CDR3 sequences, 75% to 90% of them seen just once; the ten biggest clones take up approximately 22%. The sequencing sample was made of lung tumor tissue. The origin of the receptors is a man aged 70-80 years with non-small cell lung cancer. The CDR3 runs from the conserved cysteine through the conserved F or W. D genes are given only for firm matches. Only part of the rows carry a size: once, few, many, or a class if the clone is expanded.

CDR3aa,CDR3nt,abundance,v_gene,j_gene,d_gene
CASSSRGREQYF,TGTGCCAGCAGCTCCAGGGGCCGCGAGCAGTACTTC,many,TRBV7-9,TRBJ2-7,NA
CANSGHMGNTQYF,TGTGCCAACAGTGGACACATGGGGAATACGCAGTATTTT,once,TRBV6-2/TRBV6-3,TRBJ2-3,NA
CASSYQGYGYSF,TGTGCCAGCAGCTACCAAGGGTATGGCTACAGCTTC,NA,TRBV6-5,TRBJ1-2,NA
CTSSLVGTGVAEELFF,TGTACCAGCAGTTTAGTGGGCACAGGGGTTGCCGAGGAGCTGTTTTTT,NA,TRBV11-2,TRBJ2-2,TRBD1
CASRNIAGRPNNEQFF,TGCGCCAGCAGGAATATAGCTGGGAGGCCGAACAATGAGCAGTTCTTC,NA,TRBV10-1,TRBJ2-1,NA
CASSYKPGQGAGMIEAFF,TGTGCCAGCAGTTACAAGCCAGGACAGGGGGCTGGTATGATTGAAGCTTTCTTT,NA,TRBV5-5,TRBJ1-1,TRBD1
CASSQVGEGVEQLF,TGCGCCAGCAGCCAAGTAGGCGAGGGGGTTGAGCAGCTCTTC,NA,TRBV4-1,TRBJ2-1,NA
CARSLLGGGVGNTIYF,TGTGCCAGGAGTTTATTAGGCGGTGGAGTTGGAAACACCATATATTTT,once,TRBV12-3/TRBV12-4,TRBJ1-3,NA
CSATYRLAGGNEQLF,TGCAGTGCTACCTACCGACTAGCGGGAGGCAATGAACAGTTGTTC,NA,TRBV20-1,TRBJ2-1,TRBD2
CASSQRKGTGANVLTF,TGTGCCAGCAGCCAGAGGAAGGGAACTGGGGCCAACGTCCTGACTTTC,NA,TRBV4-3,TRBJ2-6,NA
CASSSRSSYNSDLHF,TGTGCCAGCAGTTCCCGAAGCTCCTATAATTCAGACCTCCACTTT,NA,TRBV11-2,TRBJ1-6,NA
CSVPNTSGSPNEQFF,TGCAGCGTTCCCAATACTAGCGGGAGTCCAAATGAGCAGTTCTTC,NA,TRBV29-1,TRBJ2-1,TRBD2
CASRGGSNEQFF,TGCGCCAGCAGGGGAGGCTCCAATGAACAGTTCTTC,NA,TRBV10-1,TRBJ2-1,NA
CASSYSILEEFNYGYTF,TGTGCCAGCAGTTACTCTATATTGGAAGAGTTCAATTATGGCTACACCTTC,NA,TRBV6-6,TRBJ1-2,NA
CPISELGGPQETQYF,TGTCCCATCAGTGAATTGGGAGGGCCGCAAGAGACCCAGTACTTC,NA,TRBV10-3,TRBJ2-5,TRBD2
CSGAGTAGGVHYF,TGCAGCGGGGCCGGGACAGCCGGGGGCGTGCACTACTTC,NA,TRBV29-1,TRBJ2-7,NA
CASSPERLAGDTGELFF,TGTGCCAGCAGCCCAGAGCGACTAGCGGGAGACACCGGGGAACTGTTTTTT,once,TRBV4-2,TRBJ2-2,TRBD2
CNVWGPEGYTF,TGCAATGTTTGGGGACCGGAGGGCTACACCTTC,NA,TRBV20-1,TRBJ1-2,NA
CASNPRPGQGPYEQFF,TGTGCTAGCAACCCCCGGCCGGGACAGGGGCCATATGAGCAGTTCTTC,NA,TRBV11-1,TRBJ2-1,TRBD1
CASSLANSRKTEALF,TGTGCCAGCAGCCTCGCCAATTCAAGGAAAACTGAAGCTTTATTT,NA,TRBV11-2,TRBJ1-1,NA
CCVDSYTDTQYF,TGCTGTGTTGACAGTTACACAGATACGCAGTATTTT,NA,TRBV29-1,TRBJ2-3,NA
CVSSLGLAGGPYNGQFF,TGTGTCAGCAGCTTAGGTCTAGCGGGAGGGCCCTATAATGGGCAGTTCTTC,NA,TRBV11-3,TRBJ2-1,TRBD2
CASSPGTEPSYEHYF,TGTGCCAGCAGCCCCGGTACAGAGCCCTCCTACGAGCATTACTTC,once,TRBV11-2,TRBJ2-7,NA
CASSPTAGTPTYEQYF,TGCGCCAGCAGTCCCACCGCCGGGACACCAACATACGAGCAGTACTTC,NA,TRBV11-2,TRBJ2-7,NA
CVRSSTGGLVTF,TGTGTCAGAAGCTCAACAGGGGGCCTGGTTACCTTC,NA,TRBV11-1,TRBJ1-2,TRBD1
CSILAKRPEAFF,NA,NA,TRBV29-1,TRBJ1-1,NA
CATSEGGGKAEAFF,TGTGCGACCAGTGAGGGGGGTGGGAAGGCTGAAGCTTTCTTT,NA,TRBV24-1,TRBJ1-1,NA
CASNLGDWGPDTQYF,TGTGCCAGCAATTTGGGGGACTGGGGGCCAGATACGCAGTATTTT,NA,TRBV12-3/TRBV12-4,TRBJ2-3,NA
CAISLRDTHCF,TGTGCCATCAGTTTACGGGATACGCACTGTTTT,NA,TRBV12-3/TRBV12-4,TRBJ2-3,NA
CASSLGISVDREQYF,TGTGCCAGTAGCTTGGGGATATCGGTGGATCGGGAGCAGTACTTC,NA,TRBV5-4,TRBJ2-7,NA
CASNYQETQYF,TGTGCCAGCAATTACCAAGAGACCCAGTATTTC,few,TRBV12-3/TRBV12-4,TRBJ2-5,NA
CSASDMSYYEQYF,TGCAGTGCTTCTGACATGTCCTACTACGAGCAGTACTTC,NA,TRBV29-1,TRBJ2-7,NA
CSSSYSPPAESYIF,TGTTCCAGCAGTTACTCTCCCCCCGCGGAGAGCTACATCTTC,once,TRBV6-5,TRBJ1-2,NA